This T cell receptor (beta chain) is drawn from a study of blood T cell repertoires in COVID-19. Overall study: Samples representing acute and convalescent COVID-19 were sourced from the United States, Italy and Spain. Sources were T cells, B-cell-depleted T cells, or PBMCs; the material itself was cDNA or gDNA.

CDR3 length: 16 amino acids. With V trimmed by 2 bases and J by 3 bases, 6 bases remained unmatched. Germline V CDR1 and CDR2: SEHNR, FQNEAQ (reference sequence). In the source study's methods: Amplification of reference gene primers provided the estimated nucleated cell counts. Sequencing was performed with immunoSEQ multiplex PCR; in TCRdb, only in-frame clones are kept and a portion is missing. V and J calls and clone size are as listed in that table; D and trimming were resolved from the DNA. The repertoire holds roughly 88,000 clones, with around 85% as singletons. Followed over time, Seattle patients had been enrolled while infection was active.

Input material: peripheral blood. The receptor's source is a woman in her sixties with COVID-19, enrolled during active disease. This chain joins TRBV7-9 and TRBJ2-3; TRBD1 matches at 9 bases. CDR3 in amino acids: CASSLRGTGSTDTQYF. Written as DNA, the CDR3 is TGTGCCAGCAGCTTACGCGGGACAGGGTCGACAGATACGCAGTATTTT.